One sample yielded the 9 T cell receptor beta chains listed below, sequenced in a study of T-cell reconstitution after alpha-beta-depleted transplantation in children. TCRbeta library preparation incorporated unique molecular identifiers. TCRdb used MiXCR to reprocess the PCR reads, holding one entry per CDR3 protein. Altogether about a million distinct CDR3 sequences are present, around 30% being singletons, with the ten largest covering about 28%. The starting material was PBMCs, mostly from graft donor cells, obtained 360 days after TCRalphabeta/CD19-depleted stem cell transplant. These receptors were collected from a boy under two years old who had a stem cell transplant for SCID, so the T cells may come from the graft donor.

This clonotype was detected only a few times. This chain connects TRBV5-5 to TRBJ1-1; D remains ambiguous. V lost 0 bases and J 11 bases, leaving 14 bases between the germline ends. The CDR3 contains 13 residues. CDR1 is SGHKS, CDR2 YYEKEE, per germline (reference sequence). CDR3 residues: CASSLVYIGRAFF. CDR3 nucleotide sequence: TGTGCCAGCAGCTTGGTTTACATCGGGAGGGCTTTCTTT.

The chain recombines TRBV29-1 with TRBJ2-1, with D possibly being TRBD1 (6 bases). The CDR3 consists of 14 residues. CDR1 and CDR2 from the germline V gene are SQVTM and ANQGSEA. V lost 0 bases and J lost 7, with 13 bases in between. In DNA, the CDR3 is TGCAGCGTTGAAGAGTTGGATGGGACAAATGAGCAGTTCTTC. It codes for CSVEELDGTNEQFF.

This chain links TRBV28 with TRBJ2-7, with D perhaps TRBD2 (5 bases). The V gene lost 5 bases and the J gene lost 3 bases, with 14 bases spanning the gap. Germline V lookup: CDR1 MDHEN, CDR2 SYDVKM. CDR3 size: 14 residues. CDR3 region: CASSIGNLDYEQYF. The CDR3 DNA follows: TGTGCCAGCAGTATCGGGAACCTGGACTACGAGCAGTACTTC.

The chain's CDR3 is CASSQTPGNTIYF. The DNA of the CDR3 is TGCGCCAGCAGCCAAACACCTGGAAACACCATATATTTT. The rearrangement joins TRBV4-3 to TRBJ1-3; D gene uncertain. CDR1 and CDR2 (germline): LGHNA, YSLEER. Trimming stripped 2 bases from V and 2 bases from J, with 4 bases between. There are 13 residues in the CDR3.

This clonotype was picked up a small number of times. The CDR3 DNA is TGTGCCAGCAGTTTATACACCACAGATACGCAGTATTTT. This translates into CASSLYTTDTQYF. V is TRBV12-3 or TRBV12-4 and J is TRBJ2-3; D unclear. The V end was cut by 2 bases, the J end by 2 bases, with 5 bases between. The CDR3 extends over 13 amino acids.

This clonotype turned up a few times. The V gene is TRBV29-1, the J gene TRBJ2-1, with D perhaps matching TRBD1 or TRBD2 (5 bases each). The CDR3 covers 14 residues. The V end lost 6 bases, the J end lost 4 bases, and 16 bases lay between the germline ends. Germline CDR1 is SQVTM and CDR2 is ANQGSEA. CDR3 in amino acids: CSVRGGLQYNEQFF. CDR3 in DNA: TGCAGCGTACGTGGGGGATTGCAGTACAATGAGCAGTTCTTC.

This clonotype was seen a handful of times. This rearrangement joins TRBV6-1 to TRBJ2-1; 7 nucleotides agree with TRBD1. V dropped 8 bases and J dropped 1; count of bases not matched to a gene: 5. CDR1 is MNHNS, CDR2 SASEGT, per germline. This CDR3 has 14 amino acids. The DNA of the CDR3 is TGTGCCAGCGCCCAGGGGGAATCCTACAATGAGCAGTTCTTC. This codes for CASAQGESYNEQFF.

Here the CDR3 DNA reads TGTGCCAGCTCACCACGCGGGGGTACAAGCACAGATACGCAGTATTTT. Protein: CASSPRGGTSTDTQYF. The chain links TRBV18 to TRBJ2-3; TRBD2 matches 7 bases. Looked up from germline, CDR1 is KGHSH and CDR2 is LQKENI. The CDR3 length is 16 residues. V trimming: 1 base; J trimming: 0 bases; junction bases outside the gene matches: 4. Variable domain in full (rest from reference TRBV18 and TRBJ2-3): NAGVMQNPRHLVRRRGQEARLRCSPMKGHSHVYWYRQLPEEGLKFMVYLQKENIIDESGMPKERFSAEFPKEGPSILRIQQVVRGDSAAYFCASSPRGGTSTDTQYFGPGTRLTVL.

This clonotype was counted only a few times. This rearrangement joins TRBV19 to TRBJ1-5; TRBD1 matches 8 bases. The CDR3 sequence is 16 residues long. With 5 bases clipped from V and 6 bases from J, the junction kept 12 bases outside the gene matches. The germline V gene has CDR1 LNHDA and CDR2 SQIVND (reference sequence). CDR3 residues: CASSAGTGTRGQPQHF. DNA of the CDR3: TGTGCCAGTAGTGCGGGGACAGGCACTAGGGGTCAGCCCCAGCATTTT.